A selection of T cell receptor beta chains follows, all from one sample in a study of blood T cell repertoires in COVID-19. Produced via immunoSEQ multiplex PCR; TCRdb's table is partial and in-frame only. The sample yields 45,000 to 55,000 clones, roughly 89% seen once. The sequenced sample was peripheral blood. Every receptor here comes from a woman at least 80 years old with acute or convalescent COVID-19. CDR3s include the opening cysteine and the closing phenylalanine or tryptophan. Fields, in order: J gene, clone size, D gene, V gene, CDR3 protein, CDR3 DNA. D genes are given only for firm matches. Not every row has a clone size; where given, it reads once, few, many or a size class.

J: TRBJ1-4; size: .; D: .; V: TRBV5-1; CDR3: CASRTGLNEKLFF; DNA: TGCGCCAGCAGGACAGGCTTGAATGAAAAACTGTTTTTT
J: TRBJ1-5; size: .; D: .; V: TRBV6-4; CDR3: CASSPGSNQPQHF; DNA: TGTGCCAGCAGTCCCGGGAGCAATCAGCCCCAGCATTTT
J: TRBJ1-2; size: .; D: .; V: TRBV28; CDR3: CASTEVGYGYTF; DNA: TGTGCCAGCACCGAGGTTGGCTATGGCTACACCTTC
J: TRBJ1-2; size: .; D: TRBD1; V: TRBV19; CDR3: CASSIRTGGGYTF; DNA: TGTGCCAGTAGTATCAGGACAGGTGGTGGCTACACCTTC
J: TRBJ2-1; size: once; D: TRBD2; V: TRBV28; CDR3: CASSFRSSGSPYNEQFF; DNA: TGTGCCAGCAGTTTTCGCAGTAGCGGGAGTCCCTACAATGAGCAGTTCTTC
J: TRBJ2-7; size: .; D: .; V: TRBV11-2; CDR3: CASSLDGQGFLYEQYF; DNA: TGTGCCAGCAGCTTAGATGGGCAGGGGTTCCTCTACGAGCAGTACTTC
J: TRBJ2-2; size: once; D: TRBD2; V: TRBV3-1/TRBV3-2; CDR3: CASSPKSWSGGRPGELFF; DNA: TGTGCCAGCAGTCCGAAATCCTGGAGCGGGGGACGTCCCGGGGAGCTGTTTTTT
J: TRBJ2-1; size: .; D: TRBD1; V: TRBV4-1; CDR3: CASSQDKLTGFEQFF; DNA: TGCGCCAGCAGCCAAGATAAATTGACAGGGTTTGAGCAGTTCTTC
J: TRBJ1-1; size: .; D: .; V: TRBV3-1/TRBV3-2; CDR3: CASSLGQEAFF; DNA: TGTGCCAGCAGCCTAGGACAGGAAGCTTTCTTT
J: TRBJ1-1; size: once; D: .; V: TRBV19; CDR3: CASSPRGGEAFF; DNA: TGTGCCAGTAGTCCCCGAGGAGGTGAAGCTTTCTTT
J: TRBJ2-5; size: .; D: .; V: TRBV27; CDR3: CASRRGAGAGETQYF; DNA: TGTGCCAGCAGACGGGGGGCGGGGGCGGGAGAGACCCAGTACTTC
J: TRBJ2-7; size: .; D: .; V: TRBV2; CDR3: CASKAGAPYEQYF; DNA: TGTGCCAGCAAAGCAGGTGCCCCCTACGAGCAGTACTTC
J: TRBJ2-5; size: .; D: .; V: TRBV19; CDR3: CASSIWQGQETQYF; DNA: TGTGCCAGTAGTATATGGCAGGGTCAAGAGACCCAGTACTTC
J: TRBJ1-1; size: .; D: .; V: TRBV10-2; CDR3: CASRTNRENTEAFF; DNA: TGCGCCAGCAGGACCAACAGGGAAAACACTGAAGCTTTCTTT
J: TRBJ1-1; size: .; D: TRBD1; V: TRBV5-6; CDR3: CASSSQGLDTEAFF; DNA: TGTGCCAGCAGTTCACAGGGGCTGGACACTGAAGCTTTCTTT
J: TRBJ1-6; size: .; D: .; V: TRBV7-9; CDR3: CASSSGGAADSPLHF; DNA: TGTGCCAGCAGCTCCGGGGGGGCGGCGGATTCACCCCTCCACTTT
J: TRBJ1-6; size: .; D: .; V: TRBV5-4; CDR3: CASSPGGGTINSPLHF; DNA: TGTGCCAGCAGCCCGGGGGGCGGGACAATCAACTCACCCCTCCACTTT
J: TRBJ2-7; size: .; D: .; V: TRBV6-6; CDR3: CASSRGQPYEQYF; DNA: TGTGCCAGCAGCCGCGGACAGCCCTACGAGCAGTACTTC
J: TRBJ1-1; size: .; D: .; V: TRBV6-5; CDR3: CASTPLQGYNTEAFF; DNA: TGTGCCAGCACCCCCCTCCAGGGTTACAACACTGAAGCTTTCTTT
J: TRBJ1-2; size: .; D: .; V: TRBV15; CDR3: CATSRPGINYGYTF; DNA: TGTGCCACCAGCAGGCCGGGGATAAACTATGGCTACACCTTC
J: TRBJ1-1; size: .; D: TRBD1; V: TRBV7-9; CDR3: CASSPGGQGLTEAFF; DNA: TGTGCCAGCAGCCCAGGCGGACAGGGTCTTACTGAAGCTTTCTTT
J: TRBJ2-7; size: .; D: .; V: TRBV19; CDR3: CASSIGTDSAEQYF; DNA: TGTGCCAGTAGTATAGGAACCGACAGTGCCGAGCAGTACTTC
J: TRBJ1-6; size: .; D: .; V: TRBV28; CDR3: CASISGHRPSPLHF; DNA: TGTGCCAGCATCTCGGGACACCGCCCTTCACCCCTCCACTTT
J: TRBJ1-2; size: .; D: .; V: TRBV6-2/TRBV6-3; CDR3: CASSYSFRGANYGYTF; DNA: TGTGCCAGCAGTTACTCGTTCCGGGGAGCTAACTATGGCTACACCTTC
J: TRBJ2-2; size: .; D: TRBD2; V: TRBV6-1; CDR3: CASSVLAGGPTGELFF; DNA: TGTGCCAGCAGTGTCCTAGCGGGGGGGCCCACCGGGGAGCTGTTTTTT
J: TRBJ2-1; size: .; D: .; V: TRBV28; CDR3: CASSRGRGSNEQFF; DNA: TGTGCCAGCAGTCGGGGCAGGGGCTCAAATGAGCAGTTCTTC
J: TRBJ1-4; size: .; D: .; V: TRBV18; CDR3: CASSPRVNEKLFF; DNA: TGTGCCAGCTCACCAAGAGTGAATGAAAAACTGTTTTTT
J: TRBJ1-2; size: .; D: TRBD1; V: TRBV4-2; CDR3: CASSRRQGQSNYGYTF; DNA: TGTGCCAGCAGCCGAAGACAGGGGCAGTCTAACTATGGCTACACCTTC
J: TRBJ1-4; size: .; D: .; V: TRBV7-2; CDR3: CASSVNRGGFGEKLFF; DNA: TGTGCCAGCAGCGTAAACAGAGGGGGTTTCGGTGAAAAACTGTTTTTT
J: TRBJ1-1; size: .; D: TRBD1; V: TRBV6-5; CDR3: CASRRQGMNTEAFF; DNA: TGTGCCAGCAGGCGACAGGGAATGAACACTGAAGCTTTCTTT
J: TRBJ1-2; size: .; D: TRBD1; V: TRBV28; CDR3: CASSSYRGRGYTF; DNA: TGTGCCAGCAGCTCTTACAGGGGGCGAGGCTACACCTTC
J: TRBJ2-3; size: .; D: .; V: TRBV1; CDR3: CTSSHRRGATDTQYF; DNA: TGCACCAGCAGCCATCGGCGGGGGGCCACAGATACGCAGTATTTT
J: TRBJ2-6; size: .; D: .; V: TRBV5-4; CDR3: CADRSLDSGANVLTF; DNA: TGTGCCGACAGATCGTTGGATTCTGGGGCCAACGTCCTGACTTTC
J: TRBJ2-7; size: once; D: .; V: TRBV18; CDR3: CASSPRQAEAQEQYF; DNA: TGTGCCAGCTCACCACGGCAAGCGGAGGCGCAAGAGCAGTACTTC
J: TRBJ1-1; size: .; D: .; V: TRBV27; CDR3: CASSPLRAGGADTEAFF; DNA: .
J: TRBJ1-1; size: .; D: TRBD1; V: TRBV6-6; CDR3: CASRTGGSTEAFF; DNA: TGTGCCAGCAGGACAGGGGGTAGCACTGAAGCTTTCTTT
J: TRBJ2-5; size: .; D: .; V: TRBV2; CDR3: CASRRGIREETQYF; DNA: TGTGCCAGCCGGCGGGGAATTAGGGAAGAGACCCAGTACTTC
J: TRBJ1-5; size: .; D: .; V: TRBV18; CDR3: CASSPRGDQPQHF; DNA: TGTGCCAGCTCACCACGGGGGGATCAGCCCCAGCATTTT
J: TRBJ2-1; size: once; D: .; V: TRBV7-2; CDR3: CASSYQWNEQFF; DNA: TGTGCCAGCAGCTATCAGTGGAATGAGCAGTTCTTC
J: TRBJ1-1; size: .; D: TRBD1; V: TRBV7-7; CDR3: CASSKSGTENTEAFF; DNA: TGTGCTAGCAGCAAATCCGGGACAGAGAACACTGAAGCTTTCTTT
J: TRBJ1-2; size: .; D: TRBD1; V: TRBV18; CDR3: CASSPRAPGGPRNYGYTF; DNA: TGTGCCAGCTCACCAAGGGCCCCAGGGGGCCCACGCAACTATGGCTACACCTTC
J: TRBJ1-2; size: .; D: TRBD1; V: TRBV5-5; CDR3: CASSSTGGNSNYGYTF; DNA: TGTGCCAGCAGCAGCACAGGGGGCAACTCTAACTATGGCTACACCTTC
J: TRBJ2-3; size: .; D: TRBD1; V: TRBV18; CDR3: CASSETGGADTQYF; DNA: TGTGCCAGCTCAGAGACAGGGGGCGCAGATACGCAGTATTTT
J: TRBJ1-4; size: .; D: .; V: TRBV6-5; CDR3: CASSQMSATNEKLFF; DNA: TGTGCCAGCAGTCAAATGAGTGCAACTAATGAAAAACTGTTTTTT
J: TRBJ2-7; size: .; D: .; V: TRBV11-2; CDR3: CASSLRRGLIYEQYF; DNA: TGTGCCAGCAGCTTAAGGAGGGGTCTGATCTACGAGCAGTACTTC
J: TRBJ2-1; size: .; D: TRBD2; V: TRBV28; CDR3: CASSASGGISYNEQFF; DNA: TGTGCCAGCAGTGCTAGCGGGGGGATCTCCTACAATGAGCAGTTCTTC
J: TRBJ1-5; size: .; D: TRBD1; V: TRBV2; CDR3: CASSGTGGTQPQHF; DNA: TGTGCCAGCAGTGGGACAGGGGGCACTCAGCCCCAGCATTTT
J: TRBJ2-2; size: .; D: TRBD2; V: TRBV12-5; CDR3: CASGLVRWSGGAPNTGELFF; DNA: TGTGCTAGTGGTTTGGTACGGTGGAGCGGGGGGGCCCCGAACACCGGGGAGCTGTTTTTT
J: TRBJ2-2; size: once; D: TRBD2; V: TRBV7-9; CDR3: CASSSLGTSGGPNTGELFF; DNA: TGTGCCAGCAGCTCCCTCGGGACTAGCGGGGGCCCGAACACCGGGGAGCTGTTTTTT
J: TRBJ2-2; size: .; D: .; V: TRBV4-1; CDR3: CASSQEATGRTGELFF; DNA: TGCGCCAGCAGCCAAGAGGCGACAGGTCGTACCGGGGAGCTGTTTTTT
J: TRBJ2-5; size: .; D: .; V: TRBV5-1; CDR3: CASSPNHRVRETQYF; DNA: TGCGCCAGCAGCCCGAATCACAGGGTACGGGAGACCCAGTACTTC
J: TRBJ1-2; size: medium-sized; D: .; V: TRBV9; CDR3: CASSVVQGRYTF; DNA: TGTGCCAGCAGCGTAGTACAGGGACGCTACACCTTC
J: TRBJ2-3; size: .; D: TRBD2; V: TRBV7-9; CDR3: CASSLGLAGGPDTQYF; DNA: TGTGCCAGCAGCTTAGGATTGGCGGGGGGCCCGGATACGCAGTATTTT
J: TRBJ2-1; size: .; D: TRBD2; V: TRBV5-1; CDR3: CASSIGLAGAYNEQFF; DNA: TGCGCCAGCAGCATCGGACTAGCGGGGGCTTACAATGAGCAGTTCTTC